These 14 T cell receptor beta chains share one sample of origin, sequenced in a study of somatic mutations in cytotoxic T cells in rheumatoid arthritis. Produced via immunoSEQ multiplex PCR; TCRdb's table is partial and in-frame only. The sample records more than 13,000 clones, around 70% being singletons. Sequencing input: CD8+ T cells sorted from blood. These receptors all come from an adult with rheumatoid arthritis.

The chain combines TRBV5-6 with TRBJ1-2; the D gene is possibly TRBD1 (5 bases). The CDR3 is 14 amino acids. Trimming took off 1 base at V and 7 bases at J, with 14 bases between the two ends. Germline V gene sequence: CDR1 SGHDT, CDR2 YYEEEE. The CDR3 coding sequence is TGTGCCAGCAGCTTGAAGAACGGGGGAGGTGGCTACACCTTC. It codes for CASSLKNGGGGYTF.

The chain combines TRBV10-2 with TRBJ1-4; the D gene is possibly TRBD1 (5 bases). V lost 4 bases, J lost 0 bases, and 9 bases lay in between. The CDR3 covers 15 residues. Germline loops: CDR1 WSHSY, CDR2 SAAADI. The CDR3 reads CASSADKPTNEKLFF. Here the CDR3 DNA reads TGCGCCAGCAGTGCGGACAAGCCAACTAATGAAAAACTGTTTTTT.

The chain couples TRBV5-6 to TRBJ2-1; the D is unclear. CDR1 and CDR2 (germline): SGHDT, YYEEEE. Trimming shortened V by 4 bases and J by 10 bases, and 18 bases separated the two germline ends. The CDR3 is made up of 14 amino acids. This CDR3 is CASSPGPLSKEQFF. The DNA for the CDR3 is TGTGCCAGCAGCCCCGGTCCCCTATCAAAAGAGCAGTTCTTC.

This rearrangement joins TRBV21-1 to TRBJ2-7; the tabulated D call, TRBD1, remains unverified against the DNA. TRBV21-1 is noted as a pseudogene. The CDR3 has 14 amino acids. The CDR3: CAAYGQVGAYEQYF. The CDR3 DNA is TGTGCCGCATACGGACAGGTTGGAGCCTACGAGCAGTACTTC.

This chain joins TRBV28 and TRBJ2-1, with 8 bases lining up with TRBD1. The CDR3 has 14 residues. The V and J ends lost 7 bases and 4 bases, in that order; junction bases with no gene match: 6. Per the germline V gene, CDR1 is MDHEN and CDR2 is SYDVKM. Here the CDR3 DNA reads TGTGCCAGCAACGCCGGACAGGGTTACAATGAGCAGTTCTTC. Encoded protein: CASNAGQGYNEQFF. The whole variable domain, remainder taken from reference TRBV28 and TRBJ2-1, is DVKVTQSSRYLVKRTGEKVFLECVQDMDHENMFWYRQDPGLGLRLIYFSYDVKMKEKGDIPEGYSVSREKKERFSLILESASTNQTSMYLCASNAGQGYNEQFFGPGTRLTVL.

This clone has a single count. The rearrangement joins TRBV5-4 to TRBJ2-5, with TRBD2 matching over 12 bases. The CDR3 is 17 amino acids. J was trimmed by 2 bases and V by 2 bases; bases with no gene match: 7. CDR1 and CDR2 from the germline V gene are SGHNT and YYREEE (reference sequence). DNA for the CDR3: TGTGCCAGCAGCTTAAGACTAGCGGGGGAACTACAAGAGACCCAGTACTTC. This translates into CASSLRLAGELQETQYF.

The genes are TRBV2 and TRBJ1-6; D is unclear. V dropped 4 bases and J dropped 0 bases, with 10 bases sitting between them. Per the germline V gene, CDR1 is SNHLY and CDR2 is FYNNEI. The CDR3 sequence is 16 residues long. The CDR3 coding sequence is TGTGCCAGCAGTGTGAAACCGGACTCCTATAATTCACCCCTCCACTTT. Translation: CASSVKPDSYNSPLHF.

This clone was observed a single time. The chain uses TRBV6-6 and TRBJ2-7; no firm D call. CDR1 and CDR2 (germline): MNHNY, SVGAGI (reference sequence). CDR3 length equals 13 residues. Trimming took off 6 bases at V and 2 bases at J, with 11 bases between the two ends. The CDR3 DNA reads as TGTGCCAGCAGGCCTCAGGAGCCCTACGAGCAGTACTTC. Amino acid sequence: CASRPQEPYEQYF.

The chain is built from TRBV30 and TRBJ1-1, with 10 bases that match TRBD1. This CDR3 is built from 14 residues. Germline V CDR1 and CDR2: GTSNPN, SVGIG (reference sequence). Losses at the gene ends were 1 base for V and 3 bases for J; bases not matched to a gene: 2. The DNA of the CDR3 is TGTGCCTGGAGTGAGGGACAGGGGTACACTGAAGCTTTCTTT. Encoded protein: CAWSEGQGYTEAFF.

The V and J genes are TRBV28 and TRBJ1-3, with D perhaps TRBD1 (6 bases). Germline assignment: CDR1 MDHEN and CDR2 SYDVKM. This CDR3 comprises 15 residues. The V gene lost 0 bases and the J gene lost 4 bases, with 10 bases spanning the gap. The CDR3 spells CASSLWTGSGNTIYF. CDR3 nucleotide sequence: TGTGCCAGCAGTTTATGGACAGGTTCAGGAAACACCATATATTTT.

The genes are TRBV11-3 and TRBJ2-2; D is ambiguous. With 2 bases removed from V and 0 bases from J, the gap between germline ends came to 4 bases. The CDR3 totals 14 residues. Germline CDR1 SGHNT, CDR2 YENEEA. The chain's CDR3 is CASSLYPNTGELFF. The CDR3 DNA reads TGTGCCAGCAGCTTATATCCGAACACCGGGGAGCTGTTTTTT.

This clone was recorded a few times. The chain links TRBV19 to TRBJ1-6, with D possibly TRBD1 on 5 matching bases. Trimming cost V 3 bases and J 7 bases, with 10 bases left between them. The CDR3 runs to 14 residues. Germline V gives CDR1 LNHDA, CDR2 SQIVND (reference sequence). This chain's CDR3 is CASSIGAGNSPLHF. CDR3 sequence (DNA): TGTGCCAGTAGTATCGGGGCAGGGAATTCACCCCTCCACTTT.

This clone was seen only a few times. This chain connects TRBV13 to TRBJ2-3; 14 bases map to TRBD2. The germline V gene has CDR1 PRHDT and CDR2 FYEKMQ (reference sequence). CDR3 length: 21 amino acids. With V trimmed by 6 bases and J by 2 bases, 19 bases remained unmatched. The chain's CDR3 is CASRLTTFGTSGGLPTDTQYF. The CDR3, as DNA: TGTGCCAGCAGGCTTACGACCTTTGGGACTAGCGGGGGACTACCCACAGATACGCAGTATTTT.

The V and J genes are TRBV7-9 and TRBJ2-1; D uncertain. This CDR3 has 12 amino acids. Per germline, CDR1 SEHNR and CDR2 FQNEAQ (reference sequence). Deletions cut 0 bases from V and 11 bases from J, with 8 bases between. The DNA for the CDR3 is TGTGCCAGCAGCTTAGCGGATAGGAAGCAGTTCTTC. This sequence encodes CASSLADRKQFF.